This T cell receptor (beta chain) was sequenced for a study of identifying expanded T cells in peripheral blood. Overall study results and limits: Technical replicates showed around 1.2 changed clones; about two weeks 15 to 20; four weeks 19.

This CDR3 is 14 amino acids long. The germline gives CDR1 SGHRS, CDR2 YFSETQ. After removal of 5 bases from V and 0 bases from J, the junction contained 4 bases not matched to a gene. Collection occurred without any documented infections or immune events in donors. As to this clone: Its antigen is undetermined.

Method: immunoSEQ multiplex PCR; TCRdb's copy keeps in-frame clones and lacks some. Among tens of thousands of clones listed, over 80% were seen once. The rearrangement joins TRBV5-1 to TRBJ1-1, with 7 positions matching TRBD1. This receptor was taken from a person between 18 and 75 years old in good health. Material: blood. The CDR3 bases are TGCGCCAGCAGTGCAGGGGGAATGAACACTGAAGCTTTCTTT. Translating gives CASSAGGMNTEAFF.